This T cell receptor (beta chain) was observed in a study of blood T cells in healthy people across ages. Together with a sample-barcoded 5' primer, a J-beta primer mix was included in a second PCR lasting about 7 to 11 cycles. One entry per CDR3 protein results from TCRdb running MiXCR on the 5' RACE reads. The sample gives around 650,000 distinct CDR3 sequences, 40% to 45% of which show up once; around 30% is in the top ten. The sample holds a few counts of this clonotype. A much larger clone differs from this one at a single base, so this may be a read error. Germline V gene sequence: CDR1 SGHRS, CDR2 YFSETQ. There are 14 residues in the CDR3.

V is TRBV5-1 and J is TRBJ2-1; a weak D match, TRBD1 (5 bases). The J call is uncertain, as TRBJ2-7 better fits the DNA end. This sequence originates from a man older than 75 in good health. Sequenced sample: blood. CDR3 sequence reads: CASSLGQTYNEQYF. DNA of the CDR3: TGCGCCAGCAGCTTGGGACAGACCTACAATGAGCAGTACTTC.